This TCR beta chain is from a study of blood T cell repertoires in COVID-19. Study context: Sites across the United States, Italy and Spain contributed samples from acute and convalescent COVID-19. Sample material is recorded as cDNA or gDNA derived from T cells, B-cell-depleted T cells, or PBMCs.

How the authors handled the data: The authors estimated nucleated cell counts from reference gene primer amplification. The assay was immunoSEQ multiplex PCR, and TCRdb's table has in-frame clones only and misses some. The V and J calls and the clone size are those of that table, but D and trimming were determined from the DNA. The sample records more than 100,000 clones, approximately 88% being singletons. The CDR3 totals 14 residues. Per germline, CDR1 SGHDT and CDR2 YYEEEE. The ends were cut back, 1 base at V and 7 bases at J, with 12 bases in the middle. The chain has TRBV5-6 and TRBJ1-5; D is perhaps TRBD1 (5 bases). This clonotype was sampled from a woman at least 80 years old with acute or convalescent COVID-19. The specimen sequenced was peripheral blood. The CDR3 reads CASSLRGGGQPQHF. The CDR3 coding sequence is TGTGCCAGCAGCTTGAGGGGAGGAGGCCAGCCCCAGCATTTT.